Listed below are T cell receptor beta chains from one sample, sequenced in a study of graft-versus-host responses after intestinal transplantation. The data were produced by immunoSEQ multiplex PCR, yet TCRdb's version contains in-frame clones alone and is incomplete. In the table there are around 100,000 clones, approximately 84% of which are singletons. These receptors are not linked to any known antigen. This sample comprised unstimulated CD4+ T cells sorted from spleen or lymph node cells, obtained before transplant. The source is a human donor who was the organ donor for an intestinal transplant. The CDR3 runs from the conserved cysteine through the conserved F or W. D genes are given only for firm matches. Clone size is stated in some rows and not others, as once, few, many or a class when expanded.

J	V	size	D	DNA	CDR3
TRBJ1-2	TRBV9	NA	NA	TGTGCCAGCAGCGTTGGCAGATTGGACCTTTATGGCTACACCTTC	CASSVGRLDLYGYTF
TRBJ1-5	TRBV7-9	NA	NA	TGTGCCAGCAGTTTTATGGGGGGGCGCGATCAGCCCCAGCATTTT	CASSFMGGRDQPQHF
TRBJ2-7	TRBV6-5	few	NA	TGTGCCAGCAGCGCGGGCCGGATGCAGTACTTC	CASSAGRMQYF
TRBJ1-3	TRBV5-1	NA	TRBD1	TGCGCCAGCAGCCTATGGGACAGCTCTGGAAACACCATATATTTT	CASSLWDSSGNTIYF
TRBJ1-1	TRBV5-1	NA	TRBD1	TGCGCCAGCAGCTCGGGGCCGGGACAGCCAAACACTGAAGCTTTCTTT	CASSSGPGQPNTEAFF
TRBJ1-4	TRBV5-4	NA	NA	TGTGCCAGCAGCCCCGGGGCAGAGAATGAAAAACTGTTTTTT	CASSPGAENEKLFF
TRBJ1-2	TRBV6-6	once	TRBD1	TGTGCCAGCAGTTACGGGGAACAGGGGGGTGGCTACACCTTC	CASSYGEQGGGYTF
TRBJ2-2	TRBV9	NA	NA	TGTGCCAGCACCCTTTGGGACACCGGGGAGCTGTTTTTT	CASTLWDTGELFF
TRBJ1-5	TRBV6-5	NA	NA	TGTGCCAGCAGTGTCAGAACTTATCAGCCCCAGCATTTT	CASSVRTYQPQHF
TRBJ2-7	TRBV5-1	NA	NA	TGCGCCAGCAGCTTGGCCTGGGGTCCGGGGCAGGGGCAGTACTTC	CASSLAWGPGQGQYF
TRBJ1-2	TRBV5-1	NA	NA	TGCGCCAGCAGCCTAGTCGAGGGCGTCCCGGGAGCTATGGGCTACACCTTC	CASSLVEGVPGAMGYTF
TRBJ2-3	TRBV30	NA	NA	TGTGCCTGGAGCTACTATTCTAGCACAGATACGCAGTATTTT	CAWSYYSSTDTQYF
TRBJ1-1	TRBV6-1	NA	NA	TGTGCCAGCAGCTTAGGGGGTTTGTACACTGAAGCTTTCTTT	CASSLGGLYTEAFF
TRBJ1-6	TRBV30	NA	TRBD1	TGTGCCTGGACCCGACAGGGTCCGAATTCACCCCTCCACTTT	CAWTRQGPNSPLHF
TRBJ1-1	TRBV5-8	NA	NA	TGTGCCAGCAGCTCCAGAATTCAGGGGATTAGGACTGAAGCTTTCTTT	CASSSRIQGIRTEAFF
TRBJ1-4	TRBV2	NA	NA	TGTGCCAGCATTGGACCGAGTAATGAAAAACTGTTTTTT	CASIGPSNEKLFF
TRBJ2-3	TRBV2	NA	NA	TGTGCCAGCAGTGAAAATTGGGCAGGGCGGTATTTT	CASSENWAGRYF
TRBJ1-1	TRBV19	few	NA	TGTGCCAGTAGTACACAGGGACCCCCCTCTGAAGCTTTCTTT	CASSTQGPPSEAFF
TRBJ1-2	TRBV7-9	NA	TRBD1	TGTGCCAGCAGCTTAACGCAGGGGGACTATGGCTACACCTTC	CASSLTQGDYGYTF
TRBJ2-7	TRBV7-2	NA	TRBD1	TGTGCCAGCACCGTAGACAGGGCTGCCTACGAGCAGTACTTC	CASTVDRAAYEQYF
TRBJ1-5	TRBV7-9	NA	NA	TGTGCCAGCAGCGGGAGAGGGGGGGGAGGACAGCCCCAGCATTTT	CASSGRGGGGQPQHF
TRBJ2-4	TRBV15	NA	NA	TGTGCCACCAGCAGAGATCCGACCGTAGCCAAAAACATTCAGTACTTC	CATSRDPTVAKNIQYF
TRBJ2-2	TRBV28	once	TRBD2	TGTGCCAGCCTTCGCGGGGGGGCCGGGGAGCTGTTTTTT	CASLRGGAGELFF
TRBJ1-2	TRBV5-1	NA	TRBD1	TGCGCCAGCAGCCCGGGACAGGGGGTCATCGGTGGCTACACCTTC	CASSPGQGVIGGYTF
TRBJ2-5	TRBV6-1	NA	TRBD1	TGTGCCAGCAGTGGCGGACAGGGTAGGGGTGGGGAGACCCAGTACTTC	CASSGGQGRGGETQYF
TRBJ2-1	TRBV9	NA	NA	TGTGCCAGCAGCGTAGACCTCGGTGAGCAGTTCTTC	CASSVDLGEQFF
TRBJ1-5	TRBV19	NA	NA	TGTGCCAGTAGTACCCTGACAGACAATAGCAATCAGCCCCAGCATTTT	CASSTLTDNSNQPQHF
TRBJ1-4	TRBV30	NA	TRBD1	TGTGCCTTCAAACAGGGGGATTATGAAAAACTGTTTTTT	CAFKQGDYEKLFF
TRBJ2-7	TRBV10-3	few	NA	TGTGCCATCAGTGGGGGGTACTCCTACGAGCAGTACTTC	CAISGGYSYEQYF
TRBJ1-2	TRBV11-2	NA	NA	TGTGCCAGCAGCCTAAACGGGGGCTATGGCTACACCTTC	CASSLNGGYGYTF
TRBJ2-7	TRBV11-2	NA	NA	TGTGCCAGCAGCTTAGGGAGATCCCCTCCCTACGAGCAGTACTTC	CASSLGRSPPYEQYF
TRBJ1-5	TRBV28	NA	TRBD1	TGTGCCAGCAGTTTGGCTAGCAGGGGGCGAGGGCAGCCCCAGCATTTT	CASSLASRGRGQPQHF
TRBJ1-2	TRBV9	NA	TRBD1	TGTGCCAGCAGCATCGGACAGGGGAGAGGTAACTATGGCTACACCTTC	CASSIGQGRGNYGYTF
TRBJ2-5	TRBV7-7	NA	NA	TGTGCCAGCAGCTTAGCTAGCAGCAACCCAGAGACCCAGTACTTC	CASSLASSNPETQYF
TRBJ2-7	TRBV2	NA	TRBD1	TGTGCCAGCAGGCGACAGGGGGCTTACGAGCAGTACTTC	CASRRQGAYEQYF
TRBJ1-6	TRBV5-1	NA	NA	TGCGCCAGCAGCTTGGATCCGGTTTCACCCCTCCACTTT	CASSLDPVSPLHF
TRBJ1-1	TRBV6-5	NA	NA	TGTGCCAGCAGTTACTCAGGGTTGGTCGGCACTGAAGCTTTCTTT	CASSYSGLVGTEAFF
TRBJ2-7	TRBV28	once	TRBD1	TGTGCCAGCAGTCGATACAGGGGGCTCTACGAGCAGTACTTC	CASSRYRGLYEQYF
TRBJ2-7	TRBV5-6	NA	NA	TGTGCCAGCAGCTACCCGCTCGGCGAGCAGTACTTC	CASSYPLGEQYF
TRBJ1-5	TRBV19	NA	NA	TGTGCCAGCCAGGGGAATGGCAATCAGCCCCAGCATTTT	CASQGNGNQPQHF